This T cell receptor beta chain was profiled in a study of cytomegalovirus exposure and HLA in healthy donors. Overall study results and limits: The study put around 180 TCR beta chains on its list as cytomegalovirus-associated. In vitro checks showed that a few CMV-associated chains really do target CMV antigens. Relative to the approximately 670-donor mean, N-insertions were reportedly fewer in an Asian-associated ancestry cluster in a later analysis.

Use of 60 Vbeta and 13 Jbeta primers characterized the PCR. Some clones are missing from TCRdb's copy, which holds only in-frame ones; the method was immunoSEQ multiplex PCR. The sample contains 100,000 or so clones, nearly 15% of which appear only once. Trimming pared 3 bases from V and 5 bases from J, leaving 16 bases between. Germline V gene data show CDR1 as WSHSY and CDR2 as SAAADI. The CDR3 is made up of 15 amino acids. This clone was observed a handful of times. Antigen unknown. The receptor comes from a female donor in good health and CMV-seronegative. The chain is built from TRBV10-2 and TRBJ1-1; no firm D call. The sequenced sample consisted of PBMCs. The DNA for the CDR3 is TGCGCCAGCAGTGATCGGAGTCTCCTGGATACTGAAGCTTTCTTT. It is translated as CASSDRSLLDTEAFF.